This is a list of T cell receptor beta chains from one sample in a study of blood T cell repertoires in COVID-19. Profiled with immunoSEQ multiplex PCR; TCRdb holds only in-frame clones, not every one. Of roughly 250,000 clones listed, just over 90% are singletons. The sequenced material came from PBMCs or T cells enriched from blood (not recorded which). The receptors were gathered from a woman younger than 30 who had recovered from COVID-19. Each CDR3 is given with its conserved first and last residue. Each record gives: CDR3 protein, CDR3 DNA, D gene, J gene, clone size, V gene. A D gene is named only where the DNA matches it firmly. Size is omitted from some rows. Given values are once, few, many or a class for expanded clones.

CDR3: CASNGGGPPWGYTF
DNA: TGTGCCAGTAATGGGGGCGGGCCTCCTTGGGGCTACACCTTC
D: -
J: TRBJ1-2
size: once
V: TRBV19

CDR3: CASSARAGYNEQFF
DNA: TGTGCCAGCAGCGCCCGGGCGGGTTACAATGAGCAGTTCTTC
D: -
J: TRBJ2-1
size: once
V: TRBV6-5

CDR3: CASSQQFQETQYF
DNA: TGTGCCAGCAGCCAGCAGTTTCAAGAGACCCAGTACTTC
D: -
J: TRBJ2-5
size: -
V: TRBV14

CDR3: CASSPRGGSTDTQYF
DNA: TGTGCCAGCAGTCCGCGGGGGGGTAGCACAGATACGCAGTATTTT
D: TRBD2
J: TRBJ2-3
size: -
V: TRBV6-5

CDR3: CASSSDTEAFF
DNA: TGTGCCAGCAGCTCGGACACTGAAGCTTTCTTT
D: -
J: TRBJ1-1
size: few
V: TRBV7-9

CDR3: CASSEEGGAGSVPLHF
DNA: TGTGCCAGCAGTGAAGAAGGGGGCGCAGGGAGTGTGCCCCTCCACTTT
D: TRBD1
J: TRBJ1-6
size: few
V: TRBV6-1

CDR3: CASSLTPGTGGHQPQHF
DNA: TGTGCCAGCAGTTTAACACCCGGGACAGGGGGTCATCAGCCCCAGCATTTT
D: TRBD1
J: TRBJ1-5
size: medium-sized
V: TRBV27

CDR3: CSAGPSGEQFF
DNA: TGCAGTGCAGGCCCGTCGGGTGAGCAGTTCTTC
D: -
J: TRBJ2-1
size: once
V: TRBV20-1

CDR3: CASSLSEGGGYTF
DNA: TGTGCCAGCAGCTTATCGGAGGGCGGTGGCTACACCTTC
D: -
J: TRBJ1-2
size: -
V: TRBV5-5

CDR3: CSASTGTSHADTQYF
DNA: TGCAGTGCTAGTACCGGGACTAGTCACGCAGATACGCAGTATTTT
D: TRBD2
J: TRBJ2-3
size: -
V: TRBV20-1

CDR3: CSVASRGGEKLFF
DNA: TGCAGCGTTGCGTCAAGGGGAGGAGAAAAACTGTTTTTT
D: -
J: TRBJ1-4
size: -
V: TRBV29-1

CDR3: CASSHGQATQPQHF
DNA: TGTGCCAGCAGTCATGGACAGGCCACTCAGCCCCAGCATTTT
D: TRBD1
J: TRBJ1-5
size: -
V: TRBV6-2/TRBV6-3

CDR3: CASSHRRSTEAFF
DNA: TGTGCCAGCAGCCACCGTCGGTCCACTGAAGCTTTCTTT
D: -
J: TRBJ1-1
size: -
V: TRBV12-3/TRBV12-4

CDR3: CATSDPRGPDRETQYF
DNA: TGTGCCACCAGTGACCCCAGGGGACCAGACCGGGAGACCCAGTACTTC
D: -
J: TRBJ2-5
size: -
V: TRBV24-1

CDR3: CASSLDRKNIQYF
DNA: TGTGCCAGCAGCCTGGACAGGAAAAACATTCAGTACTTC
D: TRBD1
J: TRBJ2-4
size: few
V: TRBV5-4

CDR3: CASSSSGGPYNEQFF
DNA: TGTGCCAGCAGCTCCAGCGGGGGACCTTACAATGAGCAGTTCTTC
D: TRBD2
J: TRBJ2-1
size: -
V: TRBV7-8

CDR3: CSASQGAGELFF
DNA: TGCAGTGCTAGTCAGGGCGCCGGGGAGCTGTTTTTT
D: -
J: TRBJ2-2
size: -
V: TRBV20-1

CDR3: CASSLGTVHNEQFF
DNA: TGTGCCAGCAGCTTAGGGACAGTACACAATGAGCAGTTCTTC
D: -
J: TRBJ2-1
size: -
V: TRBV11-3

CDR3: CASSQGQNYSNQPQHF
DNA: TGTGCCAGCAGCCAAGGGCAGAATTATAGCAATCAGCCCCAGCATTTT
D: -
J: TRBJ1-5
size: -
V: TRBV16

CDR3: CASSASRGTEAFF
DNA: TGTGCCAGCAGCGCCAGTCGGGGCACTGAAGCTTTCTTT
D: -
J: TRBJ1-1
size: -
V: TRBV7-9

CDR3: CASSYNLAGAYEQYF
DNA: TGTGCCAGCAGTTACAATCTAGCGGGGGCCTACGAGCAGTACTTC
D: TRBD2
J: TRBJ2-7
size: -
V: TRBV6-5

CDR3: CASSLSRTGGWYGYTF
DNA: TGTGCCAGCAGTTTATCGCGGACAGGGGGTTGGTATGGCTACACCTTC
D: TRBD1
J: TRBJ1-2
size: -
V: TRBV27

CDR3: CASSQVPGGLFLDYGYTF
DNA: TGTGCCAGCAGCCAAGTACCAGGGGGCTTATTTCTAGACTATGGCTACACCTTC
D: TRBD1
J: TRBJ1-2
size: -
V: TRBV14

CDR3: CASSPRGGRMNTEAFF
DNA: TGTGCCAGCAGCCCTCGGGGGGGGCGAATGAACACTGAAGCTTTCTTT
D: -
J: TRBJ1-1
size: -
V: TRBV13

CDR3: CASSQVAARTPEAFF
DNA: TGTGCCAGCAGCCAAGTTGCCGCAAGGACACCTGAAGCTTTCTTT
D: -
J: TRBJ1-1
size: -
V: TRBV3-1/TRBV3-2

CDR3: CASSPGTSDTDTQYF
DNA: TGTGCCAGCAGTCCCGGGACTAGCGACACAGATACGCAGTATTTT
D: TRBD2
J: TRBJ2-3
size: many
V: TRBV6-2/TRBV6-3

CDR3: CASSLIASFGTDTQYF
DNA: TGTGCCAGCAGCTTAATAGCTAGCTTTGGCACAGATACGCAGTATTTT
D: -
J: TRBJ2-3
size: -
V: TRBV5-5

CDR3: CASSPGGAHEQYF
DNA: TGCGCCAGCAGCCCTGGAGGAGCTCACGAGCAGTACTTC
D: -
J: TRBJ2-7
size: -
V: TRBV4-3

CDR3: CASTEVVTNNEQFF
DNA: TGTGCCAGCACAGAGGTAGTCACCAACAATGAGCAGTTCTTC
D: -
J: TRBJ2-1
size: -
V: TRBV7-2

CDR3: CASSFTGIGSYF
DNA: TGTGCCAGCAGCTTCACAGGAATCGGATCGTATTTT
D: -
J: TRBJ2-3
size: -
V: TRBV7-9

CDR3: CASSETTGLPGYTF
DNA: TGTGCCAGCAGTGAAACTACAGGGCTTCCTGGCTACACCTTC
D: -
J: TRBJ1-2
size: once
V: TRBV2

CDR3: CSVEDRDQETQYF
DNA: TGCAGCGTTGAGGACAGGGACCAAGAGACCCAGTACTTC
D: TRBD1
J: TRBJ2-5
size: -
V: TRBV29-1

CDR3: CASSQGRSSGLGTQYF
DNA: TGTGCCAGCAGCCAAGGTCGGTCTAGCGGGTTGGGGACCCAGTACTTC
D: TRBD2
J: TRBJ2-5
size: -
V: TRBV4-2

CDR3: CASSQDSKGADGYTF
DNA: TGCGCCAGCAGCCAAGATTCAAAAGGGGCGGATGGCTACACCTTC
D: -
J: TRBJ1-2
size: once
V: TRBV4-1

CDR3: CASSQDCGQGCVLAYEQYF
DNA: TGTGCCAGCAGCCAAGATTGCGGACAGGGTTGCGTCTTAGCCTACGAGCAGTACTTC
D: TRBD1
J: TRBJ2-7
size: -
V: TRBV4-2

CDR3: CASSEWWDRNTEAFF
DNA: TGCGCCAGCAGTGAGTGGTGGGACAGGAACACTGAAGCTTTCTTT
D: TRBD1
J: TRBJ1-1
size: once
V: TRBV10-1

CDR3: CASSLKGHGDYEQYF
DNA: TGTGCCAGCAGTTTAAAGGGACACGGGGACTACGAGCAGTACTTC
D: -
J: TRBJ2-7
size: -
V: TRBV28

CDR3: CAISESSQGRMNTEAFF
DNA: TGTGCCATCAGTGAGTCGTCACAGGGGCGCATGAACACTGAAGCTTTCTTT
D: TRBD1
J: TRBJ1-1
size: -
V: TRBV10-3

CDR3: CASSLAVRLTSYEQYF
DNA: TGTGCCAGCAGCTTGGCGGTAAGGCTAACCTCCTACGAGCAGTACTTC
D: -
J: TRBJ2-7
size: -
V: TRBV11-2